This entry lists 14 T cell receptor beta chains sequenced from one sample in a study of blood T cell repertoires in COVID-19. TCRdb's copy holds only in-frame clones and misses some; the assay was immunoSEQ multiplex PCR. The sample yields over 100,000 clones, 85% seen once. The specimen was peripheral blood. The receptor set was obtained from an elderly man with acute or convalescent COVID-19.

This clone was detected once. The chain has TRBV6-5 and TRBJ2-7; D is possibly TRBD2 (6 bases). With 7 bases removed from V and 4 bases from J, the gap between germline ends came to 8 bases. Germline V gives CDR1 MNHEY, CDR2 SVGAGI. The CDR3 is 11 residues long. This CDR3 reads CASNRGYEQYF. The CDR3 bases are TGTGCCAGCAATCGGGGGTACGAGCAGTACTTC.

The CDR3 loop reads CASSQTGNSSPLHF. In DNA form, the CDR3 reads TGCGCCAGCAGCCAAACAGGGAATAGTTCACCCCTCCACTTT. V and J are TRBV5-1 and TRBJ1-6, with D maybe TRBD1 (6 bases). V shed 4 bases and J shed 9 bases, with 14 bases lying between them. There are 14 residues in the CDR3. Per the germline V gene, CDR1 is SGHRS and CDR2 is YFSETQ.

The chain links TRBV6-5 to TRBJ1-2; a weak D match, TRBD1 (6 bases). Germline V gene lookup returns CDR1 MNHEY and CDR2 SVGAGI. The CDR3 has 12 residues. Trimming cost V 2 bases and J 7 bases, with 8 bases left between them. The DNA of the CDR3 is TGTGCCAGCAGTTACGCGGACAGTGGCTACACCTTC. It encodes CASSYADSGYTF.

This clone was seen once. The rearrangement links TRBV7-2 to TRBJ2-1; 8 positions match TRBD2. This CDR3 region has 17 residues. Looked up from germline, CDR1 is SGHTA and CDR2 is FQGNSA. The ends lost 5 bases at V and 3 bases at J; junction bases unmatched: 12. The CDR3 region has the DNA TGTGCCAGCAGCACTCGGACTAGCCAAATAGGCTACAATGAGCAGTTCTTC. Translated, it gives CASSTRTSQIGYNEQFF.

V usage is TRBV19 and J usage is TRBJ2-7; 12 nucleotides line up with TRBD2. V lost 4 bases, J lost 4 bases, and 2 bases stayed unmatched. This CDR3 comprises 14 residues. The germline CDR1 and CDR2 sequences are LNHDA and SQIVND (reference sequence). CDR3 sequence: CASSTTSGGYEQYF. In DNA, the CDR3 is TGTGCCAGTAGTACCACTAGCGGGGGGTACGAGCAGTACTTC.

The V call is TRBV18, the J call TRBJ1-2; a weak D match, TRBD1 (5 bases). Germline V gives CDR1 KGHSH, CDR2 LQKENI. Trimming took off 6 bases at V and 4 bases at J, with 15 bases between the two ends. The CDR3 covers 14 residues. The CDR3 DNA is TGTGCCAGCTCCACCGAGAGACAGCCCTATGGCTACACCTTC. As protein: CASSTERQPYGYTF.

Remarks on this clone: At the DNA level, this CDR3 is encoded by other sequences in the same sample as well. V and J are TRBV10-3 and TRBJ1-1; 12 nucleotides agree with TRBD1. In germline, CDR1 is ENHRY, CDR2 SYGVKD. The junction had 2 bases not matched to a gene; V was cut back by 4 bases and J by 5 bases. The CDR3 totals 14 residues. The CDR3 nucleotides are TGTGCCATCAGTGGGGACAGGGGGCGGACTGAAGCTTTCTTT. Its translation: CAISGDRGRTEAFF.

The V and J genes are TRBV10-1 and TRBJ2-5; D not resolved. Per the germline V gene, CDR1 is WNHNN and CDR2 is SYGVQD (reference sequence). V lost 0 bases, J lost 1 base, and 9 bases lay in between. CDR3 length: 15 residues. The CDR3 spells CASSESGGIQETQYF. The CDR3 DNA reads TGCGCCAGCAGTGAGTCTGGCGGCATCCAAGAGACCCAGTACTTC.

The rearrangement uses TRBV28 and TRBJ1-2, with D hard to call. The length of the CDR3 is 14 residues. Germline V gene lookup returns CDR1 MDHEN and CDR2 SYDVKM. Trimming took off 1 base at V and 9 bases at J, with 15 bases between the two ends. For the CDR3, the DNA is TGTGCCAGCAGTTTATCAGCAAACTATGGTAGCTACACCTTC. Amino acids: CASSLSANYGSYTF.

The chain has TRBV5-6 and TRBJ2-3, with D possibly TRBD1 on 5 matching bases. Looked up from germline, CDR1 is SGHDT and CDR2 is YYEEEE. V shed 4 bases and J shed 6 bases, with 15 bases lying between them. This CDR3 region has 14 residues. CDR3 DNA: TGTGCCAGCAGCGAACAGGACCCGGTTGATACGCAGTATTTT. As protein: CASSEQDPVDTQYF.

The rearrangement uses TRBV29-1 and TRBJ2-1; 7 bases align to TRBD2. The CDR3 contains 15 residues. With 5 bases clipped from V and 0 bases from J, the junction kept 7 bases outside the gene matches. Per the germline V gene, CDR1 is SQVTM and CDR2 is ANQGSEA. The CDR3, as DNA: TGCAGCGTTCGTACTAGCGAGGCCTCCTACAATGAGCAGTTCTTC. Encoded protein: CSVRTSEASYNEQFF.

V usage is TRBV20-1 and J usage is TRBJ2-7; TRBD1 matches at 9 bases. Looked up from germline, CDR1 is DFQATT and CDR2 is SNEGSKA (reference sequence). The J segment lost 6 bases and the V segment lost 5 bases, leaving 2 bases of the junction unmatched. The CDR3 consists of 11 residues. CDR3: CSASTGGEQYF. The CDR3 DNA follows: TGCAGTGCTTCGACAGGGGGCGAGCAGTACTTC.

J is TRBJ2-3 and V is TRBV5-1; 16 positions match TRBD2. The V and J ends lost 4 bases and 4 bases, in that order; junction bases with no gene match: 6. CDR3 length: 17 amino acids. CDR1 SGHRS and CDR2 YFSETQ come from the germline V gene. The CDR3 DNA reads TGCGCCAGCAGCCCAGGGACTAGCGGGGGGGCAGCAGATACGCAGTATTTT. This encodes CASSPGTSGGAADTQYF.

The chain uses TRBV16 and TRBJ2-1; TRBD2 matches 7 bases. J was trimmed by 5 bases and V by 4 bases; bases with no gene match: 14. The CDR3 extends over 17 amino acids. Germline V gene lookup returns CDR1 KGHSY and CDR2 FQNENV. The CDR3 coding sequence is TGTGCCAGCAGCCGATCGGCCGGGGGGAGAGGGGACAATGAGCAGTTCTTC. Its translation is CASSRSAGGRGDNEQFF.